This TCR beta chain was identified during a study of esophageal squamous cell carcinoma under preoperative chemotherapy. Trimming pared 3 bases from V and 12 bases from J, leaving 15 bases between. CDR1 MNHEY and CDR2 SMNVEV come from the germline V gene (reference sequence). The CDR3 sequence is 13 residues long. A single record per CDR3 protein comes from TCRdb applying MiXCR to the PCR reads. There are about 16,000 distinct CDR3 sequences in the sample; less than 60% occur only once, and approximately 31% lies in the top ten. Regarding time point: before preoperative PTX-NDP chemotherapy. The chain links TRBV27 to TRBJ2-1; D perhaps matches TRBD2 (7 bases). The receptor comes from a human donor with esophageal squamous cell carcinoma. The donor label of this sample is uncertain. This material was collected from a patient given preoperative chemotherapy. In nucleotides, the CDR3 is TGTGCCAGCAGTTTGGGGGGGGCGCTGGGGCAGTTCTTC. Translation gives CASSLGGALGQFF.